The clone carrying this T cell receptor beta chain was counted at least ten times. Investigators amplified TCR beta CDR3 regions from RNA transcripts. HTBI primers primed a first-round RT-PCR, and a second-round multiplex PCR followed. TCRdb redid the calling of the multiplex PCR reads with MiXCR, one entry per CDR3 protein. The repertoire consists of roughly 1.1 million distinct CDR3 sequences, with less than 45% occurring once and the leading ten covering roughly 10%. The sample originates from a study of Graves' ophthalmopathy and Graves' hyperthyroidism. Study at large: Hyperthyroidism was classified as stable if no ophthalmopathy occurred within 18 months of follow-up.

Other autoimmune diseases, uncontrolled infections, pregnancy or lactation led to the exclusion of patients. The ends lost 6 bases at V and 3 bases at J; junction bases unmatched: 6. The CDR3 sequence is 13 residues long. Germline V gene lookup returns CDR1 DFQATT and CDR2 SNEGSKA (reference sequence). Material: peripheral blood or thyroid tissue (not recorded which). The chain uses TRBV20-1 and TRBJ2-5; 8 bases are a match to TRBD1. This TCR was sampled from an adult man with Graves' hyperthyroidism. The CDR3 sequence: CSAPLTGEETQYF. In DNA form, the CDR3 reads TGCAGTGCGCCACTGACAGGGGAAGAGACCCAGTACTTC.